The 3 T cell receptor beta chains in this list originate from one sample, sequenced in a study of blood T cells in healthy people across ages. Then a second PCR, running about 6 to 12 cycles, was carried out with a sample-barcoded 5' primer and a J-beta primer mix. TCRdb independently ran MiXCR on the 5' RACE reads; one entry per CDR3 protein. This sample carries 1.5 million to 1.9 million distinct CDR3 sequences, around 40% of them seen once, and the ten largest clones take approximately 4.1%. The sequenced sample was blood. These receptors all stem from a young woman in good health.

This clonotype was observed a handful of times. V gene TRBV4-2 combines with J gene TRBJ2-6; TRBD2 is a possible D gene (5 bases). The CDR3 runs to 17 residues. V was cut by 0 bases and J by 3 bases, with 12 bases left in between. Germline lookup yields CDR1 LGHNA and CDR2 YNFKEQ. This CDR3 reads CASSQDPRVGGANVLTF. The CDR3 coding sequence is TGTGCCAGCAGCCAAGACCCGAGGGTTGGTGGGGCCAACGTCCTGACTTTC.

This clonotype was detected a few times. The chain links TRBV14 to TRBJ2-3; D is unclear. The V gene's germline CDR1 is SGHDN and CDR2 FVKESK. Trimming took off 4 bases at V and 0 bases at J, with 14 bases between the two ends. CDR3 length: 16 amino acids. The CDR3 DNA sequence: TGTGCCAGCAGCCCACCCACCCTCGACAGCACAGATACGCAGTATTTT. This gives the protein CASSPPTLDSTDTQYF.

Points on this clonotype: Relative to the germline gene, one junction end is altered; a read error may explain this. The chain links TRBV9 to TRBJ1-2; D is ambiguous. The CDR3 runs 14 residues. Germline values: CDR1 SGDLS, CDR2 YYNGEE. The CDR3 spells CASSETPSNYDYTF. The CDR3 nucleotides read TGTGCCAGCAGCGAGACCCCCTCTAACTATGACTACACCTTC.